The 12 T cell receptor beta chains below all came from one sample that was sequenced in a study of shared clonotypes between healthy human individuals. Libraries were prepared by immunoSEQ multiplex PCR; TCRdb keeps only in-frame clonotypes and omits some of them. Among 600,000 to 750,000 clones listed, 55% to 75% were seen once. Sequenced material: memory CD4+ T cells sorted from blood. The subset is: CD45RA-negative fraction. These receptors originate from a woman in her twenties or thirties in good health.

The CDR3 sequence is CASKAGSNTGELFF. CDR3 coding DNA: TGTGCCAGCAAGGCGGGAAGCAACACCGGGGAGCTGTTTTTT. The J gene is TRBJ2-2, the V gene TRBV2, with D possibly being TRBD2 (6 bases). V lost 7 bases, J lost 2 bases, and 11 bases lay in between. This CDR3 has 14 residues. Germline V gives CDR1 SNHLY, CDR2 FYNNEI.

The gene calls are TRBV27 and TRBJ1-4, with 8 bases fitting TRBD1. The CDR3 is 14 residues long. J lost 10 bases, V lost 6 bases, and 10 bases had no gene match. CDR1 and CDR2 (germline): MNHEY, SMNVEV (reference sequence). CDR3 sequence: CASSLTGEWGKLFF. The CDR3 DNA sequence: TGTGCCAGCAGCCTGACAGGGGAGTGGGGAAAACTGTTTTTT.

The chain links TRBV28 to TRBJ2-4, with a tentative D call TRBD2 (5 bases). This CDR3 region has 11 residues. V was cut by 8 bases and J by 7 bases, with 9 bases left in between. Germline loops: CDR1 MDHEN, CDR2 SYDVKM. Written as DNA, the CDR3 is TGTGCCAGCGGGGAGTGGAACATTCAGTACTTC. It is translated as CASGEWNIQYF. Based on the CDR3 plus reference TRBV28 and TRBJ2-4, the full variable domain is DVKVTQSSRYLVKRTGEKVFLECVQDMDHENMFWYRQDPGLGLRLIYFSYDVKMKEKGDIPEGYSVSREKKERFSLILESASTNQTSMYLCASGEWNIQYFGAGTRLSVL.

V is TRBV10-2 and J is TRBJ1-2; TRBD1 is a possible D gene (5 bases). Germline V gene lookup returns CDR1 WSHSY and CDR2 SAAADI. V lost 2 bases and J lost 8, with 15 bases in between. This CDR3 contains 14 residues. The CDR3 reads CASSEAGGGGGYTF. The CDR3 nucleotides are TGCGCCAGCAGTGAGGCAGGCGGGGGAGGAGGCTACACCTTC.

Written as DNA, the CDR3 is TGTGCCAGCAGCCAACAAGTGGGACTTTTTACCGGGGAGCTGTTTTTT. Its protein is CASSQQVGLFTGELFF. This sequence joins TRBV11-2 and TRBJ2-2; tentatively, D is TRBD2 (6 bases). This CDR3 is 16 amino acids long. Germline V gives CDR1 SGHAT, CDR2 FQNNGV. V was trimmed by 5 bases and J by 5 bases, leaving 18 bases between them.

The chain has TRBV27 and TRBJ2-1, with D perhaps matching TRBD1 (6 bases). Germline loops: CDR1 MNHEY, CDR2 SMNVEV (reference sequence). Trimming took off 0 bases at V and 4 bases at J, with 16 bases between the two ends. This CDR3 is 17 amino acids long. CDR3 residues: CASSLSPGQRLYNEQFF. The CDR3 DNA is TGTGCCAGCAGTTTATCTCCGGGACAAAGATTGTACAATGAGCAGTTCTTC.

This chain joins TRBV7-3 and TRBJ2-3; D may be TRBD2 (5 bases). Trimming cost V 5 bases and J 2 bases, with 8 bases left between them. CDR1 is SGHTA and CDR2 is FQGTGA in the germline V gene. This CDR3 contains 13 residues. CDR3 DNA: TGTGCCAGCAGCACTAGGAACACAGATACGCAGTATTTT. As protein: CASSTRNTDTQYF.

The rearrangement uses TRBV2 and TRBJ2-7; D remains unclear. The CDR3 length is 15 residues. Germline V gives CDR1 SNHLY, CDR2 FYNNEI. Trimming removed 2 bases from V and 1 base from J, with 12 bases in between. CDR3 sequence reads: CASSEYPGPSYEQYF. CDR3 DNA: TGTGCCAGCAGTGAATATCCCGGGCCATCCTACGAGCAGTACTTC.

This sequence joins TRBV6-6 and TRBJ1-5; D is uncertain. V dropped 5 bases and J dropped 6 bases, with 11 bases sitting between them. From germline, CDR1 is MNHNY and CDR2 SVGAGI (reference sequence). The CDR3 covers 13 residues. CDR3 loop: CASSQGSGQPQHF. In DNA, the CDR3 is TGTGCCAGCAGTCAAGGGTCGGGTCAGCCCCAGCATTTT.

This sequence joins TRBV4-2 and TRBJ2-3, with 7 bases fitting TRBD2. The CDR3 has 18 residues. Germline loops: CDR1 LGHNA, CDR2 YNFKEQ. J was trimmed by 4 bases and V by 0 bases; bases with no gene match: 13. The CDR3 DNA reads TGTGCCAGCAGCCAAGATCGGGTAGGCGGGGAGGGAGCAGATACGCAGTATTTT. This sequence encodes CASSQDRVGGEGADTQYF.

This chain uses TRBV29-1 with TRBJ2-7, with 13 nucleotides matching TRBD2. The V segment lost 7 bases and the J segment 4 bases; nucleotides outside the gene matches: 13. Germline values: CDR1 SQVTM, CDR2 ANQGSEA. CDR3 length: 16 amino acids. CDR3 region: CSAGGGLAGAGYEQYF. The CDR3 nucleotides are TGCAGCGCCGGGGGCGGACTAGCGGGAGCAGGGTACGAGCAGTACTTC.

The V and J genes are TRBV14 and TRBJ2-3, with a tentative D call TRBD2 (6 bases). Germline loops: CDR1 SGHDN, CDR2 FVKESK. The CDR3 extends over 15 amino acids. The V end lost 2 bases, the J end lost 1 base, and 10 bases lay between the germline ends. CDR3 sequence (DNA): TGTGCCAGCAGCCAAACGGTAGCGGGCACAGATACGCAGTATTTT. Translation gives CASSQTVAGTDTQYF.